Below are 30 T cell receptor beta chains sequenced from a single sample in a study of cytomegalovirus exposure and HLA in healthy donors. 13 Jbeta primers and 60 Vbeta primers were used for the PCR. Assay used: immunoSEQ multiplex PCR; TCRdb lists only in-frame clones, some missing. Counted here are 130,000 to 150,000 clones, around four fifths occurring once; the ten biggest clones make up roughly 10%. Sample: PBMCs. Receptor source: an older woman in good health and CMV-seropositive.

CDR3 loop: CASSPRTEILETQYF. The CDR3 DNA is TGTGCCAGCTCACCCCGGACAGAGATTCTAGAGACCCAGTACTTC. The V call is TRBV18, the J call TRBJ2-5, with a tentative D call TRBD1 (6 bases). Germline CDR1 KGHSH, CDR2 LQKENI. Trimming took 3 bases from V and 4 from J, leaving 15 bases between them. The CDR3 contains 15 residues.

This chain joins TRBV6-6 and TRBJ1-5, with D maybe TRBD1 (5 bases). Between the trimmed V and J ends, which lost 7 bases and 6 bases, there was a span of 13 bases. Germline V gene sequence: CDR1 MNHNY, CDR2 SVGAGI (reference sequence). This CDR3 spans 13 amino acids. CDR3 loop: CASTSRGTQPQHF. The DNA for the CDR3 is TGTGCCAGCACTTCCCGGGGGACTCAGCCCCAGCATTTT.

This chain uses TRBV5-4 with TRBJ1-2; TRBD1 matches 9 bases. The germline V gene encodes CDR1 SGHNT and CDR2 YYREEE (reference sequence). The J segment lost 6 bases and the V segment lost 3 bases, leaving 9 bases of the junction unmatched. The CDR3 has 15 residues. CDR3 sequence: CASSSEDRGGNGYTF. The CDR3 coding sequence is TGTGCCAGCAGCTCGGAGGACAGGGGAGGGAATGGCTACACCTTC.

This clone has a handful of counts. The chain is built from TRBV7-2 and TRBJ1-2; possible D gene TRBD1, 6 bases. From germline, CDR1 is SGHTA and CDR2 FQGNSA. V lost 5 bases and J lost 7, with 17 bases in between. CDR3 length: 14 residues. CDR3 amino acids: CASSVWGGRGGYTF. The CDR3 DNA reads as TGTGCCAGCAGCGTATGGGGGGGGCGTGGTGGCTACACCTTC.

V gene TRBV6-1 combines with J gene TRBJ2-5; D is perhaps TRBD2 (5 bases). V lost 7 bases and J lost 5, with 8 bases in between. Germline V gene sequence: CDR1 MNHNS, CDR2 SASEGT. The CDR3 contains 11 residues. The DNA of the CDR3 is TGTGCCAGCATGGGAGTGGAGACCCAGTACTTC. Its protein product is CASMGVETQYF.

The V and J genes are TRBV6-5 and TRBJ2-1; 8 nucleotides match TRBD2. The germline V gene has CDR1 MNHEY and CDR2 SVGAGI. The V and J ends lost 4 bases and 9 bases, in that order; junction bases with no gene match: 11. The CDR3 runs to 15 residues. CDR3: CASSWRAGDSSEQFF. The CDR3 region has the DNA TGTGCCAGCAGTTGGCGAGCGGGAGACTCTAGTGAGCAGTTCTTC.

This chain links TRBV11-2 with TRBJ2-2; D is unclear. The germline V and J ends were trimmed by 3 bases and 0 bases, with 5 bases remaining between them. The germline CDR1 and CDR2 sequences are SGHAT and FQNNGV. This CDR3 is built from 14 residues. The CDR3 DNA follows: TGTGCCAGCAGCTTCGGTCCGAACACCGGGGAGCTGTTTTTT. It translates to CASSFGPNTGELFF.

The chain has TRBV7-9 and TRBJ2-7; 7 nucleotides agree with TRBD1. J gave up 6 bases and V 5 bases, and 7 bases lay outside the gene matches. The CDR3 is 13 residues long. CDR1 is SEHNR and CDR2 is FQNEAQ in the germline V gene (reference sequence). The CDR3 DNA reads TGTGCCAGCAGCCCCGGCAGGGGGACCGAGCAGTACTTC. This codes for CASSPGRGTEQYF.

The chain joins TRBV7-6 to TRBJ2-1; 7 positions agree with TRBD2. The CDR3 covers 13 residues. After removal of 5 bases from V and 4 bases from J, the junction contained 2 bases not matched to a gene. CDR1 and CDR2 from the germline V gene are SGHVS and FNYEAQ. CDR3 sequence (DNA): TGTGCCAGCAGCCCGCGGGAGTACAATGAGCAGTTCTTC. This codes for CASSPREYNEQFF.

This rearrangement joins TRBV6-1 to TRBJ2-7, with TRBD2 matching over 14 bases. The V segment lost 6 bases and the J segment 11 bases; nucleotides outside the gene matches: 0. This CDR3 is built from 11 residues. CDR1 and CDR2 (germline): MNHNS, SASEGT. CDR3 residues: CASRTSGREYF. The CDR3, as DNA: TGTGCCAGCAGGACTAGCGGGAGGGAGTACTTC.

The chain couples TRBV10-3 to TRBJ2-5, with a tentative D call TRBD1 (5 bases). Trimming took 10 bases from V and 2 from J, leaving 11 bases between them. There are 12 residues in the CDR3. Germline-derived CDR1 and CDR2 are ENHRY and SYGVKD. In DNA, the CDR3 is TGTGCCACGACAGACATTCAAGAGACCCAGTACTTC. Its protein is CATTDIQETQYF.

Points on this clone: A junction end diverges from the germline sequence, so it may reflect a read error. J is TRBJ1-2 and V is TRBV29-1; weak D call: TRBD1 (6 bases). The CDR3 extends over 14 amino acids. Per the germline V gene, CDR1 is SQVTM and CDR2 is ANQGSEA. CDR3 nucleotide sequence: TGCAGCGTCGAAGAGGGGACACAGAACTATGGCTACACCTTC. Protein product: CSVEEGTQNYGYTF.

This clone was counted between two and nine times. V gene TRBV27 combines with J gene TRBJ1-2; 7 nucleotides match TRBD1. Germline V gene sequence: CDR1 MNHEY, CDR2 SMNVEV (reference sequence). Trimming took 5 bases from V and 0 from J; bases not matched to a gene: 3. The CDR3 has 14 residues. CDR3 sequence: CASSRQGSNYGYTF. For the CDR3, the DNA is TGTGCCAGCAGTCGACAGGGATCTAACTATGGCTACACCTTC.

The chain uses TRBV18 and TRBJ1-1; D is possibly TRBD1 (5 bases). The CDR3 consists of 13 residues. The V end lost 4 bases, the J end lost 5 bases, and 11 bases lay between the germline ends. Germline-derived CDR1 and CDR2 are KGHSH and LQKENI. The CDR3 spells CASSLGRETEAFF. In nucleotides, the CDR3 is TGTGCCAGCTCACTGGGACGGGAGACTGAAGCTTTCTTT.

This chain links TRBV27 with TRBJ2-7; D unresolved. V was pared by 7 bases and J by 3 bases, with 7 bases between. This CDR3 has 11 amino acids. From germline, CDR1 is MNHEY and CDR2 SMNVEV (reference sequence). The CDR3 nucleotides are TGTGCCAGCACTAATGGCTACGAGCAGTACTTC. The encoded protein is CASTNGYEQYF.

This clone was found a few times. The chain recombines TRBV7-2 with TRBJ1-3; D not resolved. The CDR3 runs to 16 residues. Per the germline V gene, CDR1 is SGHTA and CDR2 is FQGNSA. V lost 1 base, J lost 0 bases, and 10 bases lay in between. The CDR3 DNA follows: TGTGCCAGCAGCTTAGTTGGGCCGAGCTCTGGAAACACCATATATTTT. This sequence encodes CASSLVGPSSGNTIYF.

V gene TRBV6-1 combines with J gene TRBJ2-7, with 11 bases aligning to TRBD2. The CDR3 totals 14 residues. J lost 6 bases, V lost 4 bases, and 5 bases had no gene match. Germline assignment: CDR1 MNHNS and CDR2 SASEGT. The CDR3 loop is CASSGLAGPAEQYF. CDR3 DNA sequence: TGTGCCAGCAGTGGACTAGCGGGGCCCGCCGAGCAGTACTTC.

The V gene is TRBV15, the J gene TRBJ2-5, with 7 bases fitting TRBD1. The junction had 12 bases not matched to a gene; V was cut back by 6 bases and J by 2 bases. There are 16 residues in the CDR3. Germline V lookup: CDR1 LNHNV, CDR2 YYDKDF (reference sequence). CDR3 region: CATRVGQGVGQETQYF. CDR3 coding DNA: TGTGCCACCAGAGTGGGGCAGGGGGTTGGGCAAGAGACCCAGTACTTC.

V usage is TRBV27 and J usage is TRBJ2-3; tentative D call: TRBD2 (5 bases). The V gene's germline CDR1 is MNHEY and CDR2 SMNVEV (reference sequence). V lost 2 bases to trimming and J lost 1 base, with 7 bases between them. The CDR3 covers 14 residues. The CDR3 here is CASSLQEGTDTQYF. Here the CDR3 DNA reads TGTGCCAGCAGTTTACAGGAGGGCACAGATACGCAGTATTTT.

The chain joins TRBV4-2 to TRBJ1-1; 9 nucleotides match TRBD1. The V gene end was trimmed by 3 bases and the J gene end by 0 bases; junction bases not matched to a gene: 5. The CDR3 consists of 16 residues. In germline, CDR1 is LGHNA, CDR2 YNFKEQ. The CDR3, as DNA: TGTGCCAGCAGCCAGCTGACAGGGGGTATGAACACTGAAGCTTTCTTT. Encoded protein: CASSQLTGGMNTEAFF.

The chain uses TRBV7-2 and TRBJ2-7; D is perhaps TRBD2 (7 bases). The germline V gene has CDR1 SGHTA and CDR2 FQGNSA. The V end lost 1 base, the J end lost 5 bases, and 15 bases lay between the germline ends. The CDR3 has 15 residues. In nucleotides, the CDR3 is TGTGCCAGCAGCTTAGAGGGGGGGGATCCTAACGAGCAGTACTTC. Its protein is CASSLEGGDPNEQYF.

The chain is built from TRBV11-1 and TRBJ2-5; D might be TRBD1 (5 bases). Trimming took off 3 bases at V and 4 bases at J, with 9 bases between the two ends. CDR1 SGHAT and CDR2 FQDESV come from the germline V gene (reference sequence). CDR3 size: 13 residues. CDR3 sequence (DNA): TGTGCCAGCAGCTTTGGCAGGGCAGAGACCCAGTACTTC. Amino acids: CASSFGRAETQYF.

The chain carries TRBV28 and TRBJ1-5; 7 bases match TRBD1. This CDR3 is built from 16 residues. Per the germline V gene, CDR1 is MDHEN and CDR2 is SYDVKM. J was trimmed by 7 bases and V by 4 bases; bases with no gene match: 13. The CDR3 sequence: CASSYPQGFARQPQHF. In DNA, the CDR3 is TGTGCCAGCAGTTATCCACAGGGGTTTGCAAGGCAGCCCCAGCATTTT.

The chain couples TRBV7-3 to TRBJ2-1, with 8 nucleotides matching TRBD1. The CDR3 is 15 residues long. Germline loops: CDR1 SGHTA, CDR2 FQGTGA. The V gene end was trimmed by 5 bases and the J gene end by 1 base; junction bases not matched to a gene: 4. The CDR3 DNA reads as TGTGCCAGCAGCCTAGACAGGGGTTCCTACAATGAGCAGTTCTTC. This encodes CASSLDRGSYNEQFF.

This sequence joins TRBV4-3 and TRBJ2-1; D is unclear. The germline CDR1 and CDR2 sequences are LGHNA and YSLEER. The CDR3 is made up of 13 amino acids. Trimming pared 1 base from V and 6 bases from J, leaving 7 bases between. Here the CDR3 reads CASSQVVGNEQFF. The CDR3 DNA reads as TGCGCCAGCAGCCAAGTAGTCGGCAATGAGCAGTTCTTC.

CDR3 DNA sequence: TGTGCCAGCACCGAAGGACGGGGAGGGGGTGAGACCCAGTACTTC. Protein product: CASTEGRGGGETQYF. This chain uses TRBV11-2 with TRBJ2-5; possibly TRBD2 for D (7 bases). The CDR3 sequence is 15 residues long. Trimming stripped 7 bases from V and 5 bases from J, with 20 bases between. Looked up from germline, CDR1 is SGHAT and CDR2 is FQNNGV.

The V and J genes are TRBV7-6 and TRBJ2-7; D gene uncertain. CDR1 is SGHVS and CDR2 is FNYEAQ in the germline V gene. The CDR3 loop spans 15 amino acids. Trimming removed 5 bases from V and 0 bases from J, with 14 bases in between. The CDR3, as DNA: TGTGCCAGCAGCCTCAACCCACTGAGCTCCTACGAGCAGTACTTC. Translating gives CASSLNPLSSYEQYF.

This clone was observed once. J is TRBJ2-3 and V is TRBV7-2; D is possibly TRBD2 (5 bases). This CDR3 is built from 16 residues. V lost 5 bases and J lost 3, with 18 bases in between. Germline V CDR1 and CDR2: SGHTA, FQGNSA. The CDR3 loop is CASSIIGGGGTDTQYF. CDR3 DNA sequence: TGTGCCAGCAGCATTATTGGAGGAGGAGGTACAGATACGCAGTATTTT.

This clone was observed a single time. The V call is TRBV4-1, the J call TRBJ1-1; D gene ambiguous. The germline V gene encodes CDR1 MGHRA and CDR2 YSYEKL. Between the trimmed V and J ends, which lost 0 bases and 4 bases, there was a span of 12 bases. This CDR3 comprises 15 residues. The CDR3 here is CASSQDRRGPTEAFF. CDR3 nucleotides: TGCGCCAGCAGCCAAGATCGCCGGGGTCCCACTGAAGCTTTCTTT.

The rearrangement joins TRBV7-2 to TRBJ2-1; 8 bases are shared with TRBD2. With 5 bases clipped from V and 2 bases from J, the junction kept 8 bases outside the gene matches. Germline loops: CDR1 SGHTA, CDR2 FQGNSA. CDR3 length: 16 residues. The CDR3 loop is CASSGSAGGPYNEQFF. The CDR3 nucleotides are TGTGCCAGCAGCGGAAGTGCGGGGGGCCCCTACAATGAGCAGTTCTTC. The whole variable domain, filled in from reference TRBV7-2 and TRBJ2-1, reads GAGVSQSPSNKVTEKGKDVELRCDPISGHTALYWYRQSLGQGLEFLIYFQGNSAPDKSGLPSDRFSAERTGGSVSTLTIQRTQQEDSAVYLCASSGSAGGPYNEQFFGPGTRLTVL.